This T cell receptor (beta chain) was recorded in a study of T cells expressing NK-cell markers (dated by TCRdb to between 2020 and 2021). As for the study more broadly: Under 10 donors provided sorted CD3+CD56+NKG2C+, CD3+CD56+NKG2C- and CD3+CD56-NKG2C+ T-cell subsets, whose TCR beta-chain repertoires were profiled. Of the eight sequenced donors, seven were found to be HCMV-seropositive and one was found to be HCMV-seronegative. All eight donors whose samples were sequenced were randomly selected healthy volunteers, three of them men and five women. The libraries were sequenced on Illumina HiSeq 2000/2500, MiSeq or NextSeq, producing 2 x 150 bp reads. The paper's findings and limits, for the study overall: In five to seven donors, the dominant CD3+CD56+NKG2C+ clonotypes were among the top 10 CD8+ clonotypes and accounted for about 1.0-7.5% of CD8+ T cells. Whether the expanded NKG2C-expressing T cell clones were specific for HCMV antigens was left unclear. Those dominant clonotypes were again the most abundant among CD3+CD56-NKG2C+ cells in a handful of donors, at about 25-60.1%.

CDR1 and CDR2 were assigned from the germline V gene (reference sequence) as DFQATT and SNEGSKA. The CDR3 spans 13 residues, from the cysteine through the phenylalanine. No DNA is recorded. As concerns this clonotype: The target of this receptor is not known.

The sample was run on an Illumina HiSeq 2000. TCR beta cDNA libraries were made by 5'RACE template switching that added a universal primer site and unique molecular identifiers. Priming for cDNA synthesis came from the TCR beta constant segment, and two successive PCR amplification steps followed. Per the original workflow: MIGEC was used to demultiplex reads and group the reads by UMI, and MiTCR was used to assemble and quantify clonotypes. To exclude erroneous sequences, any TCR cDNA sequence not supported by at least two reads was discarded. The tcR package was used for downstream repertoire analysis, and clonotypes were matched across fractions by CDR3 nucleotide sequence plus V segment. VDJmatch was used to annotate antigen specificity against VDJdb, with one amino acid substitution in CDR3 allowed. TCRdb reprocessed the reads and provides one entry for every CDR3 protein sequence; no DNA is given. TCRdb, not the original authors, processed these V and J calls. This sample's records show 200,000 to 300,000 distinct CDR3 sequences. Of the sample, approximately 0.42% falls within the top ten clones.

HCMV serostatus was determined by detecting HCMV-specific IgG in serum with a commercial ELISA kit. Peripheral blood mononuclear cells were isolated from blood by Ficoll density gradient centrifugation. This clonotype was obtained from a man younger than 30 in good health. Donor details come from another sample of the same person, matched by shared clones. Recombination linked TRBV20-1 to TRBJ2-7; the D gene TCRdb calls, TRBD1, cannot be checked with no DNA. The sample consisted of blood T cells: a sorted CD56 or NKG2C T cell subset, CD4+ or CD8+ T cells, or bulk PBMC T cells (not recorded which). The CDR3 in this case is CSATGTAYYEQYF.